This paragraph covers one T cell receptor (beta chain) sequence. An end of the junction does not agree with germline; a read error may underlie this. Germline V gene sequence: CDR1 SSHAT, CDR2 FNYEAQ (reference sequence). The CDR3 extends over 13 amino acids. Source study methods: Quantification of nucleated cells was approximated via reference gene primer amplification. Some clones are missing from TCRdb's copy, which holds only in-frame ones; the method was immunoSEQ multiplex PCR. V, J and clone size were drawn from that table, and D and trimming were deduced from the DNA. The table includes fewer than 250,000 clones, 85% detected once. The data derive from a study of blood T cell repertoires in COVID-19. Study-wide context: Acute-phase and convalescent COVID-19 samples originated in the United States, Italy and Spain. From T cells, B-cell-depleted T cells, or PBMCs came the material, which was cDNA or gDNA.

The specimen was peripheral blood. This sequence originates from a woman aged 60-75 years with active or convalescent COVID-19. The chain is built from TRBV7-7 and TRBJ2-2; D uncertain. CDR3 in amino acids: CASSPIVAGELFF. For the CDR3, the DNA is TGTGCTAGCAGCCCCATCGTAGCCGGGGAGCTGTTTTTT.